What follows are 6 T cell receptor beta chains derived from one specimen sequenced in a study of T cells in localized non-small cell lung cancer. Assay: immunoSEQ multiplex PCR; the TCRdb copy retains only in-frame clones and omits some. The profile covers over 45,000 clones, with approximately 75% appearing a single time and 17% taken by the ten largest. The starting material was peripheral blood, obtained before any cancer treatment. All receptors derive from a man aged 40 to 69 with stage I squamous cell lung carcinoma.

This rearrangement joins TRBV28 to TRBJ2-7, with unresolved D. The germline CDR1 and CDR2 sequences are MDHEN and SYDVKM. V lost 8 bases and J 6 bases, leaving 23 bases between the germline ends. The CDR3 loop spans 15 amino acids. Written as DNA, the CDR3 is TGTGCCAGCCCCCCCTTGCTGACGGACCTTCGCGAGCAGTACTTC. The encoded protein is CASPPLLTDLREQYF.

The chain employs TRBV15 and TRBJ1-5; D call uncertain. Per the germline V gene, CDR1 is LNHNV and CDR2 is YYDKDF (reference sequence). The CDR3 is 15 residues long. Deletions cut 6 bases from V and 5 bases from J, with 17 bases between. CDR3 coding DNA: TGTGCCACCAGAGTAGGGAGGGTTATGGATCAGCCCCAGCATTTT. It encodes CATRVGRVMDQPQHF.

This rearrangement joins TRBV5-1 to TRBJ1-1; 8 bases agree with TRBD1. In germline, CDR1 is SGHRS, CDR2 YFSETQ. J gave up 1 base and V 0 bases, and 2 bases lay outside the gene matches. The CDR3 has 15 amino acids. In nucleotides, the CDR3 is TGCGCCAGCAGCTTGGGACAGGGGAGGAACACTGAAGCTTTCTTT. Translation gives CASSLGQGRNTEAFF.

The chain couples TRBV16 to TRBJ1-1; the D is unclear. CDR1 and CDR2 (germline): KGHSY, FQNENV. The V and J ends lost 0 bases and 0 bases respectively, with 2 bases between them. This CDR3 contains 13 residues. CDR3 nucleotide sequence: TGTGCCAGCAGCCAATCGGTGAACACTGAAGCTTTCTTT. Protein sequence: CASSQSVNTEAFF. The full variable domain, its missing parts supplied by reference TRBV16 and TRBJ1-1, is GEEVAQTPKHLVRGEGQKAKLYCAPIKGHSYVFWYQQVLKNEFKFLISFQNENVFDETGMPKERFSAKCLPNSPCSLEIQATKLEDSAVYFCASSQSVNTEAFFGQGTRLTVV.

This chain uses TRBV5-1 with TRBJ2-5; D is ambiguous. In germline, CDR1 is SGHRS, CDR2 YFSETQ. Trimming left V 4 bases short and J 1 base short, with 11 bases between. The CDR3 totals 14 residues. CDR3 in amino acids: CASSLDGSQETQYF. DNA for the CDR3: TGCGCCAGCAGCCTGGATGGCTCCCAAGAGACCCAGTACTTC. The entire variable domain, with the rest obtained from reference TRBV5-1 and TRBJ2-5, is as follows: KAGVTQTPRYLIKTRGQQVTLSCSPISGHRSVSWYQQTPGQGLQFLFEYFSETQRNKGNFPGRFSGRQFSNSRSEMNVSTLELGDSALYLCASSLDGSQETQYFGPGTRLLVL.

The rearrangement links TRBV5-8 to TRBJ1-3; weak D call: TRBD1 (5 bases). The V end lost 1 base, the J end lost 9 bases, and 23 bases lay between the germline ends. Germline assignment: CDR1 SGHTS and CDR2 YDEGEE. This CDR3 region has 17 residues. CDR3 sequence reads: CASSLSGTLRGGGTIYF. The CDR3 region has the DNA TGTGCCAGCAGCTTGAGCGGGACCCTACGTGGTGGCGGCACCATATATTTT.